This T cell receptor beta chain was identified in a study of early T cells in non-severe SARS-CoV-2 infection. Turning to the study itself: RNA in bulk from unsorted whole blood was sequenced, and chains were unpaired.

Molecules of cDNA were individually given unique molecular identifiers that were attached to them. TCRdb independently ran MiXCR on the 5' RACE reads; one entry per CDR3 protein. Of about 69,000 distinct CDR3 sequences in the sample, approximately 9.5% were seen once. Findings of the study overall: In VDJdb matching, anti-spike CD8 responses were favored while private and CD4 specificities went missing.

This clonotype was seen more than once but under ten times. What it recognizes is unknown. This CDR3 contains 11 residues. Germline loops: CDR1 DFQATT, CDR2 SNEGSKA (reference sequence). V lost 2 bases and J lost 3, with 5 bases in between. The TCR sequence derives from an adult who was a healthcare worker with PCR-confirmed SARS-CoV-2 infection or an uninfected control (not recorded which). What was sequenced was whole blood. V is TRBV20-1 and J is TRBJ2-7; no clear D. This CDR3 is CSARTNYEQYF. The CDR3 nucleotides read TGCAGTGCTAGAACCAACTACGAGCAGTACTTC.